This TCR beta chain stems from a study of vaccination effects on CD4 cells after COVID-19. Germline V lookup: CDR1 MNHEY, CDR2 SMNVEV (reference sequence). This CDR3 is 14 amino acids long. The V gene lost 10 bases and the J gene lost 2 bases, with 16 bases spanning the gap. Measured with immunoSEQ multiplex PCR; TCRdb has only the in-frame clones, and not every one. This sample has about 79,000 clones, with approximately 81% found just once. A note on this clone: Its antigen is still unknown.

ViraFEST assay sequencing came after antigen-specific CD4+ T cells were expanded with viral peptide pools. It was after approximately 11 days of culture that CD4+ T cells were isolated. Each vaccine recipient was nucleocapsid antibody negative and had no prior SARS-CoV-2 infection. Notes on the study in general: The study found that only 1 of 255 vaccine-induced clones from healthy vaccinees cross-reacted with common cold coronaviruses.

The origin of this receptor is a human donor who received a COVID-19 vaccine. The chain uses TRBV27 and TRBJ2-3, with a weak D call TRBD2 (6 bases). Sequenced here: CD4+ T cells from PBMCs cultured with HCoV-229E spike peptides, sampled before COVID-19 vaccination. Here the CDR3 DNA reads TGTGCCACCTCCGGGACTGGAATCACAGATACGCAGTATTTT. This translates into CATSGTGITDTQYF.